The subject of this entry is one T cell receptor (beta chain). Trimming cost V 4 bases and J 1 base; bases outside gene matches: 4. The CDR3 contains 16 residues. CDR1 is LGHDT, CDR2 YNNKEL, per germline (reference sequence). This record belongs to a study of blood T cell repertoires in COVID-19. Study details: The origin of the acute and convalescent COVID-19 samples was the United States, Italy and Spain. Nucleic acid was either cDNA or gDNA, and it came from T cells, B-cell-depleted T cells, or PBMCs.

Each participant's cohort was designated according to participant-reported clinical history. In the authors' methods: Nucleated cell number was recorded as an estimate derived from reference gene primer amplification. Assay: immunoSEQ multiplex PCR; the TCRdb copy retains only in-frame clones and omits some. V, J and clone size derive from that table, while D and trimming were established from the DNA sequence. The sample contains about 250,000 clones, 85% to 90% of which appear only once. The TCR was taken from a man aged 18 to 30 who had recovered from COVID-19. This chain connects TRBV3-1 (or the pseudogene TRBV3-2) to TRBJ2-3, with 11 bases matching TRBD2. Sequenced input: PBMCs or T cells enriched from blood (not recorded which). CDR3 nucleotide sequence: TGTGCCAGCAGCCCTACTAGCGGGGGAGGCACAGATACGCAGTATTTT. It specifies CASSPTSGGGTDTQYF.